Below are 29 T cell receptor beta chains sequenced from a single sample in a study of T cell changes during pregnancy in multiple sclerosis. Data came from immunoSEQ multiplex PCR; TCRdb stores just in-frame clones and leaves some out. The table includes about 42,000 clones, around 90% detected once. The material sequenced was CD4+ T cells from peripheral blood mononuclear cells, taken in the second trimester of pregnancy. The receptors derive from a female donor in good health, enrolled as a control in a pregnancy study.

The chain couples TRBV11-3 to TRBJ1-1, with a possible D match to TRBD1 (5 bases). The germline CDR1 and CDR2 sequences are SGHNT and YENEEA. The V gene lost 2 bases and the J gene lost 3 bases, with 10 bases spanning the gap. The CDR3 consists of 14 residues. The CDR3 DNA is TGTGCCAGCAGCTTACGGGGACTGGACACTGAAGCTTTCTTT. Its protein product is CASSLRGLDTEAFF. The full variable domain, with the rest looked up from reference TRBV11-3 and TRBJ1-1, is EAGVVQSPRYKIIEKKQPVAFWCNPISGHNTLYWYLQNLGQGPELLIRYENEEAVDDSQLPKDRFSAERLKGVDSTLKIQPAELGDSAVYLCASSLRGLDTEAFFGQGTRLTVV.

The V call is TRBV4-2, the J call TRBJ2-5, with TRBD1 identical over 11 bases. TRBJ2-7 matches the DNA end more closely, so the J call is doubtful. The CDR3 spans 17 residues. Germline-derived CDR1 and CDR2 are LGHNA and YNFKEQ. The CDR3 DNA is TGTGCCAGCAGCCAAGATAAAGGGACAGGGGGCTCCTACGAGCAGTACTTC. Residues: CASSQDKGTGGSYEQYF.

CDR3 in DNA: TGTGCCAGCAGGCAGGGGAGGGGCAACTATGGCTACACCTTC. This codes for CASRQGRGNYGYTF. The chain recombines TRBV27 with TRBJ1-2, with D maybe TRBD1 (6 bases). V was pared by 6 bases and J by 2 bases, with 13 bases between. CDR1 MNHEY and CDR2 SMNVEV come from the germline V gene (reference sequence). This CDR3 is 14 amino acids long.

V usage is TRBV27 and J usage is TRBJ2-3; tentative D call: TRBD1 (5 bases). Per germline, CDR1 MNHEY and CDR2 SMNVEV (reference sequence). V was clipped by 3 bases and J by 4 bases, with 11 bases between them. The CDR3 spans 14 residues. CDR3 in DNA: TGTGCCAGCAGTTTGGGGCCGCTTCCAGATACGCAGTATTTT. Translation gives CASSLGPLPDTQYF.

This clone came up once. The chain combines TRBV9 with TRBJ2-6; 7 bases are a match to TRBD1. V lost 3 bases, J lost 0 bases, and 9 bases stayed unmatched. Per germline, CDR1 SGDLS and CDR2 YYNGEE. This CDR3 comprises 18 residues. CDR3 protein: CASSGGVRGPSGANVLTF. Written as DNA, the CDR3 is TGTGCCAGCAGCGGGGGCGTAAGGGGGCCCTCTGGGGCCAACGTCCTGACTTTC.

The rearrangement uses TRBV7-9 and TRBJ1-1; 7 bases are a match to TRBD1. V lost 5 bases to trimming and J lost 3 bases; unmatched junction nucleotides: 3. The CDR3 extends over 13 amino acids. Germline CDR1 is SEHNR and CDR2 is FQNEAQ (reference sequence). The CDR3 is CASSQQGDTEAFF. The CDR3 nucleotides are TGTGCCAGCAGCCAGCAGGGGGACACTGAAGCTTTCTTT.

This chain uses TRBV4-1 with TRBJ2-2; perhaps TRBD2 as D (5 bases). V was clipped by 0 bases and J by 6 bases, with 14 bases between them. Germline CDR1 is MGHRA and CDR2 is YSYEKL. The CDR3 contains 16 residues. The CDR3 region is CASSQDKRATPGELFF. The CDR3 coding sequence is TGCGCCAGCAGCCAAGATAAGAGGGCCACCCCCGGGGAGCTGTTTTTT.

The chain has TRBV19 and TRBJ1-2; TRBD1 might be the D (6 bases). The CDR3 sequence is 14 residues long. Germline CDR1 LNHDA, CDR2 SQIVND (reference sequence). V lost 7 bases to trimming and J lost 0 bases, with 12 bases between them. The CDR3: CASTQGPTNYGYTF. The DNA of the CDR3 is TGTGCCAGTACCCAGGGGCCAACTAACTATGGCTACACCTTC.

This CDR3 is CASSLASTGSYNEQFF. The CDR3 DNA is TGTGCCAGCAGCTTAGCATCGACCGGGAGTTACAATGAGCAGTTCTTC. V gene TRBV7-2 combines with J gene TRBJ2-1, with D perhaps matching TRBD2 (6 bases). Germline V gene sequence: CDR1 SGHTA, CDR2 FQGNSA. V was pared by 0 bases and J by 4 bases, with 13 bases between. There are 16 residues in the CDR3.

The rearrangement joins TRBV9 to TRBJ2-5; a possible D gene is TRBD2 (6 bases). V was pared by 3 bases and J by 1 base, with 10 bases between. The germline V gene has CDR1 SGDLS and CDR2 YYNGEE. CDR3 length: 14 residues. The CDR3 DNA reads TGTGCCAGCAGCGCTGTTAGCGGCCAAGAGACCCAGTACTTC. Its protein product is CASSAVSGQETQYF.

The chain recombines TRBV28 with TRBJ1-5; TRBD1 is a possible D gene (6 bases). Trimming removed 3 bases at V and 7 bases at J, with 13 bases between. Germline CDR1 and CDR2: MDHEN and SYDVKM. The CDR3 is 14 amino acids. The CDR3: CASSLRQGNQPQHF. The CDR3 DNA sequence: TGTGCCAGCAGTTTGAGGCAGGGGAACCAGCCCCAGCATTTT.

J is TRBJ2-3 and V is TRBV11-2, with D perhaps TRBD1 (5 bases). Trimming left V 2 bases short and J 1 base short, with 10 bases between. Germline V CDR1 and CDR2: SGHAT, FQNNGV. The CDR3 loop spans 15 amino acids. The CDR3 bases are TGTGCCAGCAGCTTAAAGGGGCACGGCACAGATACGCAGTATTTT. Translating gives CASSLKGHGTDTQYF.

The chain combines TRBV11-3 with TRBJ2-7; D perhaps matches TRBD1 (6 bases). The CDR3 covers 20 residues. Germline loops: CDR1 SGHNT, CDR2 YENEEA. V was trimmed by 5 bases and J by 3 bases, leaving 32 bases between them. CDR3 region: CASSRQIWVVWGRTRYEQYF. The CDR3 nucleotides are TGTGCCAGCAGCCGACAGATCTGGGTAGTATGGGGGCGCACACGCTACGAGCAGTACTTC. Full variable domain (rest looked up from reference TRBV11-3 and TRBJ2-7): EAGVVQSPRYKIIEKKQPVAFWCNPISGHNTLYWYLQNLGQGPELLIRYENEEAVDDSQLPKDRFSAERLKGVDSTLKIQPAELGDSAVYLCASSRQIWVVWGRTRYEQYFGPGTRLTVT.

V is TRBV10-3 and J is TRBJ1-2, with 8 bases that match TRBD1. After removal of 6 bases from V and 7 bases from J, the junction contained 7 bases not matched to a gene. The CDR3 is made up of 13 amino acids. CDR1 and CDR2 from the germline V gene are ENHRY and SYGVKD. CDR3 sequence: CAISVDRVGGYTF. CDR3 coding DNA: TGTGCCATCAGCGTGGACAGGGTGGGTGGCTACACCTTC.

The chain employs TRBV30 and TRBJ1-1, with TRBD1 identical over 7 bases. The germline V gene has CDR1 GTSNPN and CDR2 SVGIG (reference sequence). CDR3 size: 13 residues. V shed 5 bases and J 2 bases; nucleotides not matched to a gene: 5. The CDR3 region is CAWSRDSNTEAFF. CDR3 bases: TGTGCCTGGTCCCGGGACAGCAACACTGAAGCTTTCTTT.

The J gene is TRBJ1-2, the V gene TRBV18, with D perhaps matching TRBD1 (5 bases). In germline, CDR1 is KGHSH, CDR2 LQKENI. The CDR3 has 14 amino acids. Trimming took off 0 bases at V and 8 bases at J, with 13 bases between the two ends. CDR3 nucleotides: TGTGCCAGCTCACCACCAGGGGATCGTCGCGGCTACACCTTC. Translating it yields CASSPPGDRRGYTF.

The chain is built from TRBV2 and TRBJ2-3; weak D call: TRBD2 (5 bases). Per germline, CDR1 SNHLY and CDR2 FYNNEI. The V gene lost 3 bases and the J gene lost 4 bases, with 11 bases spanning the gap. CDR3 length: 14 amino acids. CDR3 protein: CASSDAGIADTQYF. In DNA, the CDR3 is TGTGCCAGCAGTGATGCGGGCATAGCAGATACGCAGTATTTT. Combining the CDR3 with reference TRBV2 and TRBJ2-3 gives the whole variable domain EPEVTQTPSHQVTQMGQEVILRCVPISNHLYFYWYRQILGQKVEFLVSFYNNEISEKSEIFDDQFSVERPDGSNFTLKIRSTKLEDSAMYFCASSDAGIADTQYFGPGTRLTVL.

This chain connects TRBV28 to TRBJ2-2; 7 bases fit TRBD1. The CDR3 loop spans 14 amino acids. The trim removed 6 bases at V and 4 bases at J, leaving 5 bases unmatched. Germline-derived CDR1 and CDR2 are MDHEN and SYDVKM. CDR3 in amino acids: CASSSGQITGELFF. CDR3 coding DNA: TGTGCCAGCAGCTCGGGACAGATCACCGGGGAGCTGTTTTTT.

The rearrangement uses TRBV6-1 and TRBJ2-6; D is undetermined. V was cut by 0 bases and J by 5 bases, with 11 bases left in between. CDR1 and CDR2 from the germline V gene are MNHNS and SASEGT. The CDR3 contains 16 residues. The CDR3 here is CASSEAARSWANVLTF. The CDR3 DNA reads TGTGCCAGCAGTGAAGCGGCTAGGAGCTGGGCCAACGTCCTGACTTTC.

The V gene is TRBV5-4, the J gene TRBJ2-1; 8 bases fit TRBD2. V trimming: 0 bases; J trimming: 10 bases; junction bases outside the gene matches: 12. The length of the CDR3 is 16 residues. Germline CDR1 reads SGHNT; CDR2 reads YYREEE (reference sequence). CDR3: CASSLAEAGGKNEQFF. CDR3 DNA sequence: TGTGCCAGCAGCTTGGCCGAGGCGGGGGGAAAAAACGAGCAGTTCTTC.

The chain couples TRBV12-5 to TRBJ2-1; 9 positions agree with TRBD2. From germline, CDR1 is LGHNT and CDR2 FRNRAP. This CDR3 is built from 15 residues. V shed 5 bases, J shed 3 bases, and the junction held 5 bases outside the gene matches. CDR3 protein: CASGKGREGYNEQFF. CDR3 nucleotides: TGTGCTAGTGGTAAGGGGCGGGAGGGCTACAATGAGCAGTTCTTC.

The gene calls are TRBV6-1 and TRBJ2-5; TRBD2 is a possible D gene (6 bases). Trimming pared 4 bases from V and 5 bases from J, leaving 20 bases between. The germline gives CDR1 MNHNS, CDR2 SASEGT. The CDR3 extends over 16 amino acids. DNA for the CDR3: TGTGCCAGCAGTGGGATTGGGGCGGGGCAGGACGAGACCCAGTACTTC. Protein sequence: CASSGIGAGQDETQYF.

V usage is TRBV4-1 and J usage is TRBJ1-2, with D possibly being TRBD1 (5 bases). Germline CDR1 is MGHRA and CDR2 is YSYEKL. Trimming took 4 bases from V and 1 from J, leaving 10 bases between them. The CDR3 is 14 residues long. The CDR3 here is CASSPTDSNYGYTF. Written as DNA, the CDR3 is TGCGCCAGCAGCCCTACTGACAGTAACTATGGCTACACCTTC.

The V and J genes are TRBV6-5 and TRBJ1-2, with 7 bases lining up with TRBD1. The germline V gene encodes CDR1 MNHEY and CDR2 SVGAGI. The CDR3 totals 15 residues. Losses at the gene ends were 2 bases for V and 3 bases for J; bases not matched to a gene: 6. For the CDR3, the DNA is TGTGCCAGCAGTTACCGGTACGACAGGGACTATGGCTACACCTTC. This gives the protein CASSYRYDRDYGYTF.

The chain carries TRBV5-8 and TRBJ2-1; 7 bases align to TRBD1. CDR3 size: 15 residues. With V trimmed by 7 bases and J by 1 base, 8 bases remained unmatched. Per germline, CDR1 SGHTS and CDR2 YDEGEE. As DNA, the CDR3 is TGTGCCAGCGGCCCAGGGACAGCATCCTACAATGAGCAGTTCTTC. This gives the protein CASGPGTASYNEQFF.

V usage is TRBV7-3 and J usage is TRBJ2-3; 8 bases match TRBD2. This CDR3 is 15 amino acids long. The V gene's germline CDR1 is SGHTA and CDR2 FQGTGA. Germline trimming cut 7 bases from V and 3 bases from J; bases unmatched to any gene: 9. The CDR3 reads CASTPAGGATDTQYF. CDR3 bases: TGTGCCAGCACCCCGGCGGGAGGAGCGACAGATACGCAGTATTTT.

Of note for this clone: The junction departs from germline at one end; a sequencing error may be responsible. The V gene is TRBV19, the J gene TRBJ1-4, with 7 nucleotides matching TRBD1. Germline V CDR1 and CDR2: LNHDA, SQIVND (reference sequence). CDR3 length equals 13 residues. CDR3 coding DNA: TGTGCCAGTAGTGTAGATCGGGACAGTCTCCTGTTTTTT. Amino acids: CASSVDRDSLLFF.

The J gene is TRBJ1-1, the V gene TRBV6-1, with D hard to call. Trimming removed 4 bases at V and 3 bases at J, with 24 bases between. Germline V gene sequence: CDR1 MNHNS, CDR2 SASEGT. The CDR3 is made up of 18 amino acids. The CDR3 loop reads CASSGQTLRTMGYTEAFF. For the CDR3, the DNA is TGTGCCAGCAGTGGCCAAACCCTCAGGACTATGGGGTACACTGAAGCTTTCTTT.

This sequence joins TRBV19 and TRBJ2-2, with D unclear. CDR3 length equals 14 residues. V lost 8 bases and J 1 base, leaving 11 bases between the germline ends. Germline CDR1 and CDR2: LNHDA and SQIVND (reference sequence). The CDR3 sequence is CASSGPGNTGELFF. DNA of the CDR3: TGTGCCAGTTCTGGTCCAGGGAACACCGGGGAGCTGTTTTTT. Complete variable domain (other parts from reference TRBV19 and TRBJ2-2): DGGITQSPKYLFRKEGQNVTLSCEQNLNHDAMYWYRQDPGQGLRLIYYSQIVNDFQKGDIAEGYSVSREKKESFPLTVTSAQKNPTAFYLCASSGPGNTGELFFGEGSRLTVL.